This T cell receptor beta chain was sequenced during a study of shared clonotypes between healthy human individuals. Study outcomes and limitations: Among donors, sharing of clonotypes was expected to be affected by sequencing depth.

Remarks on this clone: Its matching antigen is unknown.

Every subset's genomic DNA went evenly onto several immunoSEQ plates. Method: immunoSEQ multiplex PCR; TCRdb's copy keeps in-frame clones and lacks some. This sample has a few hundred thousand clones, with roughly three quarters found just once. This clonotype was obtained from a woman aged 40 to 50 in good health. Some clones in this sample may be carry-over from other donors' samples. The source material was PBMCs.

CDR3 sequence reads: CASSPIRTSTSSYNEQFF. DNA for the CDR3: TGCGCCAGCAGCCCCATCCGGACTAGCACTAGCTCCTACAATGAGCAGTTCTTC. This rearrangement joins TRBV4-1 to TRBJ2-1, with TRBD2 matching over 8 bases. The V gene's germline CDR1 is MGHRA and CDR2 YSYEKL. The CDR3 length is 18 residues. The trim removed 4 bases at V and 0 bases at J, leaving 11 bases unmatched.